Presented here are 17 T cell receptor beta chains from one specimen sequenced in a study of CD8+ T cells in alopecia areata. Treatment meaning: oral pan-JAK inhibitor, 5-10 mg twice daily. Sequencing relied on a cDNA template that was reverse transcribed from extracted RNA. Profiled with immunoSEQ multiplex PCR; TCRdb holds only in-frame clones, not every one. The sample has about 180,000 clones, 51% seen once. The specimen was CD8+ T cells sorted from blood, collected around week 54, from a patient treated with tofacitinib. These receptors were taken from a human donor with alopecia areata.

The V call is TRBV12-5, the J call TRBJ2-5; 7 nucleotides line up with TRBD1. With V trimmed by 6 bases and J by 1 base, 5 bases remained unmatched. In germline, CDR1 is LGHNT, CDR2 FRNRAP. The CDR3 is 14 residues long. The CDR3 DNA reads as TGTGCTAGTGGCTTACAGGGGCCCCAAGAGACCCAGTACTTC. Its protein product is CASGLQGPQETQYF.

The chain carries TRBV7-3 and TRBJ2-7, with D perhaps TRBD2 (6 bases). The CDR3 extends over 15 amino acids. Trimming cost V 3 bases and J 2 bases, with 14 bases left between them. Germline V gene data show CDR1 as SGHTA and CDR2 as FQGTGA. The DNA for the CDR3 is TGTGCCAGCAGCTTGACGGGACTCCTCCCCTACGAGCAGTACTTC. It is translated as CASSLTGLLPYEQYF.

The J gene is TRBJ2-5, the V gene TRBV27, with 8 positions matching TRBD1. Germline V gene sequence: CDR1 MNHEY, CDR2 SMNVEV (reference sequence). CDR3 length: 14 residues. The V segment lost 5 bases and the J segment 5 bases; nucleotides outside the gene matches: 7. This CDR3 reads CASSPRTGRETQYF. The CDR3 bases are TGTGCCAGCAGTCCTCGGACAGGGAGGGAGACCCAGTACTTC.

The chain links TRBV9 to TRBJ1-5, with D possibly matching TRBD1 (5 bases). Germline V gene lookup returns CDR1 SGDLS and CDR2 YYNGEE. Trimming removed 0 bases from V and 4 bases from J, with 23 bases in between. The CDR3 has 19 residues. CDR3 region: CASSVVKIRRVAGNQPQHF. In DNA, the CDR3 is TGTGCCAGCAGCGTAGTGAAAATAAGGAGGGTCGCAGGGAATCAGCCCCAGCATTTT.

This chain uses TRBV6-5 with TRBJ2-5, with D perhaps matching TRBD1 or TRBD2 (6 bases each). The ends were cut back, 6 bases at V and 3 bases at J, with 17 bases in the middle. This CDR3 is built from 15 residues. Germline CDR1 and CDR2: MNHEY and SVGAGI. The CDR3 region is CASSILGGGKETQYF. In DNA form, the CDR3 reads TGTGCCAGCAGCATCCTTGGAGGGGGAAAAGAGACCCAGTACTTC.

Only a few counts were recorded for this clone. The CDR3 is CASNLGTGELFF. CDR3 sequence (DNA): TGCGCCAGCAATCTTGGCACCGGGGAGCTGTTTTTT. The chain is built from TRBV4-1 and TRBJ2-2; D not certain. The ends were cut back, 7 bases at V and 4 bases at J, with 7 bases in the middle. There are 12 residues in the CDR3. Germline CDR1 and CDR2: MGHRA and YSYEKL.

V gene TRBV18 combines with J gene TRBJ1-1; D not resolved. CDR1 and CDR2 from the germline V gene are KGHSH and LQKENI. Trimming left V 0 bases short and J 0 bases short, with 8 bases between. There are 15 residues in the CDR3. In DNA, the CDR3 is TGTGCCAGCTCACCACCTCCCAGATTGAACACTGAAGCTTTCTTT. Encoded protein: CASSPPPRLNTEAFF.

This clone showed up just a few times. V usage is TRBV13 and J usage is TRBJ1-5; 7 nucleotides line up with TRBD1. Trimming cost V 2 bases and J 6 bases; bases outside gene matches: 7. CDR3 length: 15 residues. The germline gives CDR1 PRHDT, CDR2 FYEKMQ (reference sequence). CDR3 in DNA: TGTGCCAGCAGCTTACGAGGGGGCGCCGGTCAGCCCCAGCATTTT. Translated: CASSLRGGAGQPQHF.

The rearrangement joins TRBV30 to TRBJ2-7; no clear D. This CDR3 spans 13 amino acids. V was pared by 5 bases and J by 0 bases, with 11 bases between. Germline assignment: CDR1 GTSNPN and CDR2 SVGIG (reference sequence). This CDR3 is CAWAKMSSYEQYF. For the CDR3, the DNA is TGTGCCTGGGCTAAGATGAGCTCCTACGAGCAGTACTTC. Full variable domain (rest looked up from reference TRBV30 and TRBJ2-7): SQTIHQWPATLVQPVGSPLSLECTVEGTSNPNLYWYRQAAGRGLQLLFYSVGIGQISSEVPQNLSASRPQDRQFILSSKKLLLSDSGFYLCAWAKMSSYEQYFGPGTRLTVT.

Only a few counts were recorded for this clone. This chain uses TRBV19 with TRBJ1-1; D is unresolved. The CDR3 sequence is 11 residues long. Germline V gives CDR1 LNHDA, CDR2 SQIVND (reference sequence). V dropped 5 bases and J dropped 7 bases, with 8 bases sitting between them. The CDR3 DNA follows: TGTGCCAGTAGTGGAGACGGTGAAGCTTTCTTT. Translating gives CASSGDGEAFF.

The rearrangement uses TRBV6-6 and TRBJ1-5; D gene unclear. The CDR3 contains 13 residues. Trimming stripped 7 bases from V and 0 bases from J, with 7 bases between. Germline CDR1 reads MNHNY; CDR2 reads SVGAGI (reference sequence). The chain's CDR3 is CASTDYSNQPQHF. In DNA form, the CDR3 reads TGTGCCAGCACAGATTATAGCAATCAGCCCCAGCATTTT.

The gene calls are TRBV5-6 and TRBJ1-1, with 7 bases fitting TRBD1. There are 15 residues in the CDR3. Germline V lookup: CDR1 SGHDT, CDR2 YYEEEE. V lost 2 bases and J lost 5; bases outside the gene matches: 9. In nucleotides, the CDR3 is TGTGCCAGCAGCTTTAAACGGGGCAGGGGGACTGAAGCTTTCTTT. Its protein product is CASSFKRGRGTEAFF.

The CDR3 here is CASSFGTRAEQYF. For the CDR3, the DNA is TGTGCCAGCAGCTTCGGGACTAGAGCCGAGCAGTACTTC. This chain connects TRBV7-2 to TRBJ2-7; 8 bases are shared with TRBD2. Germline V lookup: CDR1 SGHTA, CDR2 FQGNSA. The CDR3 is 13 amino acids. The V and J ends lost 3 bases and 6 bases, in that order; junction bases with no gene match: 4.

The chain is built from TRBV5-6 and TRBJ1-6; 7 bases map to TRBD1. This CDR3 comprises 14 residues. V lost 4 bases to trimming and J lost 9 bases; unmatched junction nucleotides: 7. Germline assignment: CDR1 SGHDT and CDR2 YYEEEE. The CDR3 protein is CASSPTGPGSPLHF. CDR3 in DNA: TGTGCCAGCAGCCCGACAGGGCCGGGTTCACCCCTCCACTTT.

This clone was counted a few times. The genes are TRBV29-1 and TRBJ2-1; D gene unclear. CDR1 is SQVTM, CDR2 ANQGSEA, per germline. V lost 2 bases and J lost 5, with 13 bases in between. There are 14 residues in the CDR3. The CDR3, as DNA: TGCAGCGTTGAAAGGCCAGGCTCGAACAATGAGCAGTTCTTC. It is translated as CSVERPGSNNEQFF.

On this clone: This specimen includes other DNA sequences encoding the same CDR3. V usage is TRBV5-6 and J usage is TRBJ1-5; D remains ambiguous. Germline V gene data show CDR1 as SGHDT and CDR2 as YYEEEE. The germline V and J ends were trimmed by 2 bases and 0 bases, with 0 bases remaining between them. This CDR3 has 12 residues. The CDR3 nucleotides are TGTGCCAGCAGCTTTAGCAATCAGCCCCAGCATTTT. It yields the protein CASSFSNQPQHF.

The CDR3 region has the DNA TGTGCCAGTAGCACCCGGGACTTCAATCAGCCCCAGCATTTT. Translated, it gives CASSTRDFNQPQHF. J is TRBJ1-5 and V is TRBV19, with D possibly being TRBD1 (5 bases). Germline V gives CDR1 LNHDA, CDR2 SQIVND (reference sequence). Deletions cut 6 bases from V and 3 bases from J, with 12 bases between. CDR3 size: 14 residues.